This TCR beta chain was sequenced in a study of beta chain features in type 1 diabetes. Study at large: Age, gender and cell yields were alike across patients and healthy donors.

Purity (above 98%) was reached by all sorted populations. The V end was cut by 6 bases, the J end by 5 bases, with 12 bases between. The CDR3 covers 13 residues. Germline lookup yields CDR1 SGHAT and CDR2 FQNNGV. TCRB transcripts that were expressed got sequenced, as all of the isolated RNA had been reverse transcribed. Assay: immunoSEQ multiplex PCR; the TCRdb copy retains only in-frame clones and omits some. The profile covers about 210,000 clones, with 9.5% to 13% appearing a single time and 1% to 1.5% taken by the ten largest. The clonotype originates from a man aged 18 to 29 in good health. The sequenced material came from central memory CD4+ T cells from blood. This chain connects TRBV11-2 to TRBJ2-3; possible D gene TRBD1, 6 bases. CDR3 region: CASSSDRKDTQYF. In nucleotides, the CDR3 is TGTGCCAGCAGTTCAGACAGGAAAGATACGCAGTATTTT.